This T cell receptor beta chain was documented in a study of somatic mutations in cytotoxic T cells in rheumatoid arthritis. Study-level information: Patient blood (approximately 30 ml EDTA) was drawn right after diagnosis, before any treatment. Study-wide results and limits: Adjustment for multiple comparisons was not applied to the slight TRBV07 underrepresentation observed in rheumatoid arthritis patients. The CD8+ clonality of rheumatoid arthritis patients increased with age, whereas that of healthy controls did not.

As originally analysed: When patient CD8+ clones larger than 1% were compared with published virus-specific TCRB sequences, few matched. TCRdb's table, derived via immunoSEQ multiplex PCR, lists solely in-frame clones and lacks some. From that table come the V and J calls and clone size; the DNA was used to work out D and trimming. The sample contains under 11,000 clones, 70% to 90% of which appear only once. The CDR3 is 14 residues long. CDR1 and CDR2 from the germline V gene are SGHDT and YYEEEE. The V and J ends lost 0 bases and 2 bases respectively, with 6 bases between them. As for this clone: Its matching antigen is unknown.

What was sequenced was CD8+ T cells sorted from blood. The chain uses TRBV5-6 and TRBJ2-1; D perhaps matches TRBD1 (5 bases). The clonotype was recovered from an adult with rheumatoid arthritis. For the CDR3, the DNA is TGTGCCAGCAGCTTGGTACAGGCCTACAATGAGCAGTTCTTC. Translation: CASSLVQAYNEQFF.